This TCR beta chain came from a study of blood T cell repertoires in COVID-19. Assay used: immunoSEQ multiplex PCR; TCRdb lists only in-frame clones, some missing. The table shows 300,000 to 450,000 clones, with over 75% occurring only once. Sequencing was done on a sample of PBMCs or T cells enriched from blood (not recorded which). The sequence came from a man in his thirties or forties who had recovered from COVID-19.

The CDR3 loop reads CASTDIGNTIYF. The CDR3 DNA is TGTGCCAGCACCGACATTGGAAACACCATATATTTT. The genes are TRBV3-1 (or the pseudogene TRBV3-2) and TRBJ1-3, with D uncertain. The V gene's germline CDR1 is LGHDT and CDR2 YNNKEL (reference sequence). There are 12 residues in the CDR3. V was shortened by 7 bases and J by 3 bases, with 7 bases between the two germline ends.